This TCR beta chain was obtained from a study of T cells after yellow fever vaccination. Making TCR cDNA involved 5'RACE template switching, which added UMIs and a universal primer site. TCRdb redid the calling of the 5' RACE reads with MiXCR, one entry per CDR3 protein. The sample yields just under 600,000 distinct CDR3 sequences, roughly 14% seen once. The length of the CDR3 is 16 residues. Trimming cost V 3 bases and J 7 bases; bases outside gene matches: 11. CDR1 is SGHTS and CDR2 is YDEGEE in the germline V gene. Overall study results and limits: Re-detected after boosting: most primary clones, about 96% of CD4 and roughly 90% of CD8. Just a small share of clonotypes turned up in the CD4 compartment as well as the CD8 compartment.

This clonotype was detected many times. The antigen is undetermined. Sequencing was performed on PBMCs, taken on the day of the yellow fever booster vaccination. The chain has TRBV5-8 and TRBJ2-1; 9 bases fit TRBD2. The sequence was obtained from a man aged 25-45 years who received the YFV17D yellow fever vaccine. The chain's CDR3 is CASSSGLAWVKNEQFF. The CDR3 DNA is TGTGCCAGCAGCTCGGGACTAGCTTGGGTCAAAAATGAGCAGTTCTTC.